One and the same sample provided the 20 T cell receptor beta chains below, sequenced in a study of spatial heterogeneity in lung cancer. Noted time point: sample taken at primary tumor resection. From the 5' RACE reads, TCRdb called clonotypes with MiXCR, one entry per CDR3 protein. In the table there are roughly 48,000 distinct CDR3 sequences, over 4.5% of which are singletons. Source: PBMCs, taken at surgery. The receptors derive from a male donor with early-stage non-small cell lung cancer.

In its sample, this clonotype was seen many times. V is TRBV20-1 and J is TRBJ2-1; 8 positions agree with TRBD1. CDR3 length equals 15 residues. The J segment lost 4 bases and the V segment lost 3 bases, leaving 8 bases of the junction unmatched. Germline CDR1 DFQATT, CDR2 SNEGSKA (reference sequence). The CDR3 DNA reads TGCAGTGCTAGCGACGGACAGGGAACATACAATGAGCAGTTCTTC. Translated: CSASDGQGTYNEQFF.

This clonotype was observed many times. The genes are TRBV29-1 and TRBJ1-2, with a weak D call TRBD1 (6 bases). In germline, CDR1 is SQVTM, CDR2 ANQGSEA. Trimming stripped 5 bases from V and 4 bases from J, with 11 bases between. This CDR3 has 12 residues. The CDR3 DNA sequence: TGCAGCGTTATCGGGACAACCTATGGCTACACCTTC. It codes for CSVIGTTYGYTF.

This clonotype was counted ten times or more. This chain links TRBV20-1 with TRBJ2-5; D might be TRBD2 (6 bases). V was pared by 0 bases and J by 2 bases, with 13 bases between. This CDR3 comprises 15 residues. CDR1 is DFQATT, CDR2 SNEGSKA, per germline (reference sequence). The CDR3, as DNA: TGCAGTGCTAGAGATTCGAGGGAGGTGCAAGAGACCCAGTACTTC. Translating it yields CSARDSREVQETQYF.

This clonotype was counted ten times or more. The J gene is TRBJ2-7, the V gene TRBV5-1, with D perhaps TRBD1 (6 bases). The germline gives CDR1 SGHRS, CDR2 YFSETQ. This CDR3 region has 17 residues. Trimming shortened V by 4 bases and J by 0 bases, and 20 bases separated the two germline ends. CDR3 amino acids: CASSTGLRTVTSYEQYF. In nucleotides, the CDR3 is TGCGCCAGCAGCACCGGGCTGCGGACAGTGACCTCCTACGAGCAGTACTTC.

This clonotype was seen ten or more times. The chain couples TRBV7-9 to TRBJ2-2; no reliable D call. The germline gives CDR1 SEHNR, CDR2 FQNEAQ (reference sequence). V lost 5 bases and J 8 bases, leaving 9 bases between the germline ends. The CDR3 is 12 residues long. In DNA, the CDR3 is TGTGCCAGCAGCAGAATTCGGGGGGAGCTGTTTTTT. Residues: CASSRIRGELFF.

In this sample, this clonotype turned up many times. The chain uses TRBV5-1 and TRBJ2-3; D unresolved. With 0 bases removed from V and 6 bases from J, the gap between germline ends came to 14 bases. From germline, CDR1 is SGHRS and CDR2 YFSETQ. The CDR3 is made up of 15 amino acids. CDR3 sequence: CASSLAPPRTDTQYF. The CDR3 bases are TGCGCCAGCAGCTTGGCCCCACCTCGTACCGATACGCAGTATTTT.

This clonotype was seen repeatedly, ten times or more. V usage is TRBV2 and J usage is TRBJ2-1; 12 bases line up with TRBD2. With 4 bases clipped from V and 8 bases from J, the junction kept 9 bases outside the gene matches. CDR1 and CDR2 (germline): SNHLY, FYNNEI. The CDR3 has 16 residues. CDR3 amino acids: CASSVGLAGGVDEQFF. As DNA, the CDR3 is TGTGCCAGCAGTGTAGGGCTAGCGGGAGGGGTCGATGAGCAGTTCTTC.

The sample holds many counts of this clonotype. The J gene is TRBJ2-1, the V gene TRBV20-1; D possibly corresponds to TRBD2 (5 bases). CDR1 is DFQATT, CDR2 SNEGSKA, per germline (reference sequence). This CDR3 comprises 11 residues. The V and J ends lost 4 bases and 5 bases respectively, with 6 bases between them. CDR3 DNA: TGCAGTGCTATCGGGGACAATGAGCAGTTCTTC. Translated, it gives CSAIGDNEQFF.

This clonotype was seen many times. The chain uses TRBV6-1 and TRBJ2-5, with TRBD2 as a possible D gene (5 bases). The CDR3 is 15 residues long. V lost 4 bases and J lost 2, with 14 bases in between. Germline V gene data show CDR1 as MNHNS and CDR2 as SASEGT. CDR3 residues: CASSAHYGLQETQYF. The CDR3 DNA is TGTGCCAGCAGTGCCCACTACGGACTGCAAGAGACCCAGTACTTC.

This clonotype was detected many times. This chain uses TRBV20-1 with TRBJ2-7; D is possibly TRBD1 (5 bases). V was shortened by 1 base and J by 6 bases, with 10 bases between the two germline ends. Germline CDR1 reads DFQATT; CDR2 reads SNEGSKA (reference sequence). This CDR3 is 12 amino acids long. The CDR3 DNA follows: TGCAGTGCTAGAGGTAGAACAGGCGAGCAGTACTTC. As protein: CSARGRTGEQYF.

The rearrangement links TRBV7-8 to TRBJ1-5; possibly TRBD1 for D (5 bases). V was pared by 5 bases and J by 1 base, with 12 bases between. Germline V gene data show CDR1 as SGHVS and CDR2 as FQNEAQ. The CDR3 is 15 amino acids. CDR3 DNA: TGTGCCAGCAGCCCCCAGGGAGAGAGCAATCAGCCCCAGCATTTT. This sequence encodes CASSPQGESNQPQHF.

This clonotype was seen ten or more times. The chain recombines TRBV7-3 with TRBJ2-5; D not certain. The CDR3 length is 13 residues. V lost 6 bases and J lost 5, with 13 bases in between. Looked up from germline, CDR1 is SGHTA and CDR2 is FQGTGA. The CDR3 nucleotides read TGTGCCAGCAGTTTCGGCTCCGGGGAGACCCAGTACTTC. Encoded protein: CASSFGSGETQYF.

This clonotype is medium-sized (0.01 to 0.1%). J is TRBJ2-7 and V is TRBV28; the D is unclear. Germline V CDR1 and CDR2: MDHEN, SYDVKM. The CDR3 sequence is 14 residues long. V was cut by 3 bases and J by 4 bases, with 13 bases left in between. This chain's CDR3 is CASSFPPRSYEQYF. DNA of the CDR3: TGTGCCAGCAGTTTTCCCCCCCGCTCTTACGAGCAGTACTTC.

This clonotype was seen many times. The rearrangement joins TRBV5-5 to TRBJ1-4; D uncertain. The CDR3 loop spans 14 amino acids. Trimming removed 0 bases from V and 8 bases from J, with 11 bases in between. Per the germline V gene, CDR1 is SGHKS and CDR2 is YYEKEE (reference sequence). CDR3 protein: CASSLVPSQEKLFF. CDR3 coding DNA: TGTGCCAGCAGCTTGGTACCAAGTCAGGAAAAACTGTTTTTT.

This clonotype occurred many times. The chain uses TRBV7-7 and TRBJ2-5; D is possibly TRBD1 (6 bases). This CDR3 has 14 residues. Germline values: CDR1 SSHAT, CDR2 FNYEAQ (reference sequence). The V and J ends lost 4 bases and 5 bases respectively, with 14 bases between them. CDR3 loop: CASSSTSGEETQYF. Here the CDR3 DNA reads TGTGCCAGCAGCTCAACCTCAGGGGAGGAGACCCAGTACTTC.

At least ten counts were recorded for this clonotype. This rearrangement joins TRBV6-1 to TRBJ1-5, with 10 bases fitting TRBD1. Losses at the gene ends were 5 bases for V and 5 bases for J; bases not matched to a gene: 6. Germline CDR1 reads MNHNS; CDR2 reads SASEGT. The CDR3 length is 15 residues. DNA for the CDR3: TGTGCCAGCAGTTGGACAGGGGGTTCTGATCAGCCCCAGCATTTT. It encodes CASSWTGGSDQPQHF.

This clonotype was recorded at least ten times. The V call is TRBV20-1, the J call TRBJ2-5; maybe TRBD2 (5 bases). CDR3 length equals 12 residues. Between the trimmed V and J ends, which lost 5 bases and 4 bases, there was a span of 11 bases. CDR1 is DFQATT and CDR2 is SNEGSKA in the germline V gene (reference sequence). The CDR3 coding sequence is TGCAGTGCTGTCCGGAGGTCAGAGACCCAGTACTTC. Amino acids: CSAVRRSETQYF.

About this clonotype: This may be a read error: a much more frequent sequence differs by one nucleotide. The V and J genes are TRBV20-1 and TRBJ2-7, with D uncertain. Germline V CDR1 and CDR2: DFQATT, SNEGSKA (reference sequence). This CDR3 region has 12 residues. The V end was cut by 2 bases, the J end by 3 bases, with 8 bases between. The CDR3 DNA is TGCAGTGCTAGATATGACCACTACGAGCAGTACTTC. Encoded protein: CSARYDHYEQYF.

This clonotype has at least ten counts. This rearrangement joins TRBV27 to TRBJ2-7, with 10 bases matching TRBD2. The CDR3 length is 17 residues. In germline, CDR1 is MNHEY, CDR2 SMNVEV (reference sequence). Trimming took 5 bases from V and 4 from J; bases not matched to a gene: 14. The CDR3 region has the DNA TGTGCCAGCAGTACAGTAGCGGGAGGTCTAATAAAGTACGAGCAGTACTTC. Translated, it gives CASSTVAGGLIKYEQYF.

This clonotype was picked up many times. The J gene is TRBJ2-5, the V gene TRBV6-1; possibly TRBD1 or TRBD2 for D (6 bases each). The CDR3 is 17 residues long. In germline, CDR1 is MNHNS, CDR2 SASEGT. Trimming took off 8 bases at V and 5 bases at J, with 27 bases between the two ends. CDR3 sequence: CASVRGAFLLSDETQYF. In nucleotides, the CDR3 is TGTGCCAGCGTAAGGGGGGCGTTTCTTCTGTCAGACGAGACCCAGTACTTC.